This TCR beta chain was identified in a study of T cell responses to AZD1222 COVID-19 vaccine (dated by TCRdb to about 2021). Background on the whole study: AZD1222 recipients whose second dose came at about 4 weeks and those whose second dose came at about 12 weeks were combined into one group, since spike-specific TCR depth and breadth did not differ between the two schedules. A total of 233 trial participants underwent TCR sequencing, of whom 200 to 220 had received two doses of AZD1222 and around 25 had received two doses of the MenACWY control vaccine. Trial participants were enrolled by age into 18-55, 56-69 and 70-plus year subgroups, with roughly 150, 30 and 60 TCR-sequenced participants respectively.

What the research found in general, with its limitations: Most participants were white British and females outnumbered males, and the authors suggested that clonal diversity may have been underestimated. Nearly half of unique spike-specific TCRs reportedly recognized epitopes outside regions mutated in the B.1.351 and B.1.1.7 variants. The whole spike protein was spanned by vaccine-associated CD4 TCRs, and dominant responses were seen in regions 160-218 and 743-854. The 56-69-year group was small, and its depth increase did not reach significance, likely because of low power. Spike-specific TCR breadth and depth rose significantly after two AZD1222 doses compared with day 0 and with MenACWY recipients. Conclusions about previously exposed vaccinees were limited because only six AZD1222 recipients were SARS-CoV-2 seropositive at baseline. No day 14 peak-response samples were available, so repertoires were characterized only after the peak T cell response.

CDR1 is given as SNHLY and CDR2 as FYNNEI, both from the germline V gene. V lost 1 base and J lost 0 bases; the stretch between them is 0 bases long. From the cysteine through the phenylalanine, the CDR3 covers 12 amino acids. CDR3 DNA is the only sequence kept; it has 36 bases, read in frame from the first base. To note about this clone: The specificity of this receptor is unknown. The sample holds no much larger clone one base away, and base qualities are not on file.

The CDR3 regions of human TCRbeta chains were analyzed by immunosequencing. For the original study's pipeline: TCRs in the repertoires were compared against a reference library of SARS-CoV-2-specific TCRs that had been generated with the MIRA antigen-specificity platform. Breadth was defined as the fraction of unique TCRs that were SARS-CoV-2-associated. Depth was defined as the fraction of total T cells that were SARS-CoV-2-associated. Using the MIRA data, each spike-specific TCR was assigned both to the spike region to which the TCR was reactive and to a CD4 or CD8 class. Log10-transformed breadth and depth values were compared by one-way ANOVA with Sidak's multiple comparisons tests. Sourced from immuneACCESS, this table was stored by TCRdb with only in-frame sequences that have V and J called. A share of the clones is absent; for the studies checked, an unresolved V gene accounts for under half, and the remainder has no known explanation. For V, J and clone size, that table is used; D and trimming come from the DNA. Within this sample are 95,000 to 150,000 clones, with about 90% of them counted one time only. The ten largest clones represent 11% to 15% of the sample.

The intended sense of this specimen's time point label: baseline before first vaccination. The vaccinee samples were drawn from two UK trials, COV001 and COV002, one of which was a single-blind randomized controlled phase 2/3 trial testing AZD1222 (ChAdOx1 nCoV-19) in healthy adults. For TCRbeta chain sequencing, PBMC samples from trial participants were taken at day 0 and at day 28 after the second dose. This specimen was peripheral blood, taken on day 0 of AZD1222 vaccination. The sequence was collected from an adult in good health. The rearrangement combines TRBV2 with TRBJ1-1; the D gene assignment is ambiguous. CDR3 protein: CASSEVNTEAFF. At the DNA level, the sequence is TGTGCCAGCAGTGAAGTGAACACTGAAGCTTTCTTT.